Listed below are T cell receptor beta chains from one sample, sequenced in a study of T cell responses to AZD1222 COVID-19 vaccine. Libraries were prepared by immunoSEQ multiplex PCR; TCRdb keeps only in-frame clonotypes and omits some of them. The table has under 150,000 clones, 85% to 90% seen once. The specimen comprised peripheral blood, sampled on day 0 of AZD1222 vaccination. These receptors were collected from an adult in good health. Both conserved end residues are trimmed from each CDR3. The order of the fields is V gene, J gene, CDR3 protein.

v_gene: TRBV11-3
j_gene: TRBJ1-1
CDR3aa: ASSSPGTPEAF

v_gene: TRBV12-3/TRBV12-4
j_gene: TRBJ2-7
CDR3aa: ASSFARAGEQY

v_gene: TRBV7-2
j_gene: TRBJ2-3
CDR3aa: ASRSGTSGTDTQY

v_gene: TRBV10-3
j_gene: TRBJ1-4
CDR3aa: AISESKGEKLF

v_gene: TRBV4-3
j_gene: TRBJ2-1
CDR3aa: ASSQRDGHNEQF

v_gene: TRBV19
j_gene: TRBJ1-2
CDR3aa: ASTDRAPNYGYT

v_gene: TRBV5-1
j_gene: TRBJ1-2
CDR3aa: ASSSGTGSGYT

v_gene: TRBV5-1
j_gene: TRBJ1-2
CDR3aa: ASSLWLAAAGGYT

v_gene: TRBV4-1
j_gene: TRBJ1-1
CDR3aa: ASRLGPGGDTEAF

v_gene: TRBV6-5
j_gene: TRBJ2-1
CDR3aa: ASASIAGGFYEQF

v_gene: TRBV11-2
j_gene: TRBJ1-6
CDR3aa: ASSLKGTWSSISPLH

v_gene: TRBV6-2/TRBV6-3
j_gene: TRBJ2-2
CDR3aa: ASSYHGLAGGPGELF

v_gene: TRBV6-6
j_gene: TRBJ1-5
CDR3aa: ASSPRGRSQPQH

v_gene: TRBV19
j_gene: TRBJ1-5
CDR3aa: ASSIGQGISQPQH

v_gene: TRBV11-2
j_gene: TRBJ2-7
CDR3aa: ASSFGRYSYEQY

v_gene: TRBV6-5
j_gene: TRBJ2-1
CDR3aa: ASSPYGAEDNEQF

v_gene: TRBV7-9
j_gene: TRBJ1-3
CDR3aa: ASLMFSGNTIY

v_gene: TRBV10-3
j_gene: TRBJ1-1
CDR3aa: AIFSGWTGLRTEAF

v_gene: TRBV29-1
j_gene: TRBJ2-4
CDR3aa: SVDAGLSGWNIQY

v_gene: TRBV4-3
j_gene: TRBJ2-1
CDR3aa: ASSQHIGTLNEQF

v_gene: TRBV10-3
j_gene: TRBJ2-7
CDR3aa: AISESRGISYEQY

v_gene: TRBV6-5
j_gene: TRBJ1-2
CDR3aa: ASIRAGGHYGYT

v_gene: TRBV12-5
j_gene: TRBJ2-1
CDR3aa: ASGLSSYNEQF

v_gene: TRBV3-1/TRBV3-2
j_gene: TRBJ1-2
CDR3aa: ASSPQGAGSGYT

v_gene: TRBV10-3
j_gene: TRBJ2-7
CDR3aa: AISASYSGSLEKQY

v_gene: TRBV19
j_gene: TRBJ2-2
CDR3aa: ASSIGGRTGELF

v_gene: TRBV3-1/TRBV3-2
j_gene: TRBJ2-2
CDR3aa: ASSQVTSTGELF

v_gene: TRBV3-1/TRBV3-2
j_gene: TRBJ2-3
CDR3aa: ASSPPGLGGTDTQY

v_gene: TRBV12-5
j_gene: TRBJ1-6
CDR3aa: ASGLVLGSNSPLH

v_gene: TRBV12-3/TRBV12-4
j_gene: TRBJ1-4
CDR3aa: ASRTPNEKLF

v_gene: TRBV7-8
j_gene: TRBJ2-1
CDR3aa: ASSSRLENEQF

v_gene: TRBV3-1/TRBV3-2
j_gene: TRBJ1-1
CDR3aa: ASSYSINTEAF

v_gene: TRBV30
j_gene: TRBJ1-3
CDR3aa: AWSQGPGNTIY

v_gene: TRBV3-1/TRBV3-2
j_gene: TRBJ1-3
CDR3aa: ASSQETGSGNTIY

v_gene: TRBV5-4
j_gene: TRBJ1-2
CDR3aa: ASSLVSVVHGYT

v_gene: TRBV2
j_gene: TRBJ1-4
CDR3aa: ASNLQGSEKLF

v_gene: TRBV18
j_gene: TRBJ1-2
CDR3aa: ASSPPDSYGYT

v_gene: TRBV18
j_gene: TRBJ2-7
CDR3aa: ASSRDGYEQY

v_gene: TRBV4-1
j_gene: TRBJ1-5
CDR3aa: ASSQEYRGGQPQH

v_gene: TRBV7-6
j_gene: TRBJ2-1
CDR3aa: ASSRTSGGYNEQF

v_gene: TRBV24-1
j_gene: TRBJ2-2
CDR3aa: ATSGNGDREVDTGELF

v_gene: TRBV30
j_gene: TRBJ2-3
CDR3aa: AWEARQGIAGAGTQY

v_gene: TRBV11-3
j_gene: TRBJ2-1
CDR3aa: ASSPGQAVNEQF

v_gene: TRBV7-2
j_gene: TRBJ2-2
CDR3aa: ASSSRQTNTGELF

v_gene: TRBV7-9
j_gene: TRBJ1-4
CDR3aa: ASSRGQGNSNEKLF

v_gene: TRBV5-1
j_gene: TRBJ2-7
CDR3aa: ASSPGDSAAYEQY

v_gene: TRBV2
j_gene: TRBJ1-4
CDR3aa: ASSIRMGGEKLF

v_gene: TRBV29-1
j_gene: TRBJ2-2
CDR3aa: SAEGTPAGELF

v_gene: TRBV30
j_gene: TRBJ1-2
CDR3aa: ACKRNYGYT

v_gene: TRBV9
j_gene: TRBJ2-1
CDR3aa: ASSTNLAGGRSYNEQF

v_gene: TRBV5-4
j_gene: TRBJ2-7
CDR3aa: ASSEGFEQY

v_gene: TRBV5-5
j_gene: TRBJ1-4
CDR3aa: ASSGAGLSNEKLF